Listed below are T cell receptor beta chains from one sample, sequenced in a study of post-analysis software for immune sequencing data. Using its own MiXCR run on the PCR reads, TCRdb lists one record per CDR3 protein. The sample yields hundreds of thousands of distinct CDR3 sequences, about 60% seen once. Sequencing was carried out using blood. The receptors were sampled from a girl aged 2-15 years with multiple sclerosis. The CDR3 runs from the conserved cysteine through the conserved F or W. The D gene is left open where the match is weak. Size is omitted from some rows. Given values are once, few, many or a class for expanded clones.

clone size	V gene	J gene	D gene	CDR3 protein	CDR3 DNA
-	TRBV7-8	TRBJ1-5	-	CASSLRDWQGSNQPQHF	TGTGCCAGCAGCTTAAGGGACTGGCAGGGAAGCAATCAGCCCCAGCATTTT
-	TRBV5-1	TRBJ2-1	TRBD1	CASSSGQPYNEQFF	TGCGCCAGCAGCTCGGGACAGCCTTACAATGAGCAGTTCTTC
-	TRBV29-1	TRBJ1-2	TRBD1	CSVEGQGGDGYTF	TGCAGCGTTGAAGGGCAGGGGGGAGATGGCTACACCTTC
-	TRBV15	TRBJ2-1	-	CATRTQGWANEQFF	TGTGCCACCAGAACCCAGGGCTGGGCCAATGAGCAGTTCTTC
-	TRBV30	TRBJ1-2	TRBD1	CAWSVVGTAANYGYTF	TGTGCCTGGAGTGTAGTTGGGACAGCGGCTAACTATGGCTACACCTTC
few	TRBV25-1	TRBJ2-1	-	CASSYLYSYNEQFF	TGTGCCAGCAGTTATTTGTACTCCTACAATGAGCAGTTCTTC
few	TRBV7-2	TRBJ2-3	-	CASSLDWRDTQYF	TGTGCCAGCAGCTTAGATTGGCGAGATACGCAGTATTTT
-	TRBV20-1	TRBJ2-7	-	CSARDTGGYEQYF	TGCAGTGCTAGAGATACCGGGGGCTACGAGCAGTACTTC
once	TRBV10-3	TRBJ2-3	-	CAISDRAAADTQYF	TGTGCCATCAGTGATCGGGCAGCCGCAGATACGCAGTATTTT
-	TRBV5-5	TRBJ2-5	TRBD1	CASRPGQPEETQYF	TGTGCCAGCAGGCCGGGACAGCCAGAAGAGACCCAGTACTTC
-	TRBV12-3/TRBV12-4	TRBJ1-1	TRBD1	CASSLWDRGTEAFF	TGTGCCAGCAGTTTATGGGACAGGGGGACTGAAGCTTTCTTT
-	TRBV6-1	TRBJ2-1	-	CASSVYRDGEQFF	TGTGCCAGCAGTGTATACAGGGATGGTGAGCAGTTCTTC
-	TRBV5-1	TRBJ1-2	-	CASSPGADSYGYTF	TGCGCCAGCAGCCCGGGGGCCGACTCCTATGGCTACACCTTC
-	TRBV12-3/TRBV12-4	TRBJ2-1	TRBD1	CASRNRQGRGNIQFF	TGTGCCAGCAGAAACCGACAGGGACGGGGAAACATTCAGTTCTTC
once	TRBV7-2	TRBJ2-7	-	CASSLFDSSYEQYF	TGTGCCAGCAGCTTATTCGACAGCTCCTACGAGCAGTACTTC
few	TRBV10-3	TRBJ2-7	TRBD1	CAISPGTGSYEQYF	TGTGCCATCAGTCCCGGGACAGGGTCCTACGAGCAGTACTTC
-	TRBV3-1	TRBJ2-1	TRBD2	CASSRTPISGRKSEQFF	TGTGCCAGCAGCCGAACACCGATTAGCGGGAGAAAGAGTGAGCAGTTCTTC
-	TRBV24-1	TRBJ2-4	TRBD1	CATSDTGTGGVKNIQYF	TGTGCCACCAGTGATACCGGGACAGGGGGCGTCAAAAACATTCAGTACTTC
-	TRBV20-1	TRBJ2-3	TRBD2	CSARDRSGGTDTQYF	TGCAGTGCTAGAGATAGGAGCGGGGGCACAGATACGCAGTATTTT
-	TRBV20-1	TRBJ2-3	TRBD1	CSATGGGDTQYF	TGCAGTGCTACAGGGGGTGGAGATACGCAGTATTTT
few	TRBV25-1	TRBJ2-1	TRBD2	CASSERLAGGSYNEQFF	TGTGCCAGCAGTGAACGCCTAGCGGGAGGCTCGTACAATGAGCAGTTCTTC
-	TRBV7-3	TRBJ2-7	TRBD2	CASSLTGGTHEQYF	TGTGCCAGCAGCTTAACGGGAGGGACGCACGAGCAGTACTTC
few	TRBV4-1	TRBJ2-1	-	CASSQGTSYNEQFF	TGCGCCAGCAGCCAAGGTACCTCATACAATGAGCAGTTCTTC
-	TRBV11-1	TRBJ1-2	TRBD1	CASSLPDRARGYTF	TGTGCCAGCAGCCTACCGGACAGGGCGAGAGGCTACACCTTC
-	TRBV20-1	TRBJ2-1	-	CSARDPRFKNEQFF	TGCAGTGCTAGAGACCCGAGGTTTAAGAATGAGCAGTTCTTC
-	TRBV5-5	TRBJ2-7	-	CASSFARNEQYF	TGTGCCAGCAGCTTTGCCAGGAACGAGCAGTACTTC
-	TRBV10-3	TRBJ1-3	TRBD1	CAISDPAADRAGNTIYF	TGTGCCATCAGTGACCCAGCCGCGGACAGGGCTGGAAACACCATATATTTT
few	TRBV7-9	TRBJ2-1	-	CASSLVQSGFHEQFF	TGTGCCAGCAGCTTAGTGCAAAGCGGGTTTCATGAGCAGTTCTTC
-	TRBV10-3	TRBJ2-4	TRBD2	CAISQERGPPKNIQYF	TGTGCCATCAGTCAAGAGCGGGGCCCGCCCAAAAACATTCAGTACTTC
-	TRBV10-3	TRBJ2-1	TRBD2	CAISGLAGGGNEQFF	TGTGCCATCAGTGGACTAGCGGGGGGGGGGAATGAGCAGTTCTTC
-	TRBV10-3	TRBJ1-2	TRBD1	CAISTGTGGGYGYTF	TGTGCCATCAGTACCGGGACAGGAGGAGGGTATGGCTACACCTTC
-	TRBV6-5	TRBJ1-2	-	CASSYQQRHGYTF	TGTGCCAGCAGTTACCAACAGAGACATGGCTACACCTTC
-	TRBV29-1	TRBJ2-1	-	CSAAWGAREQFF	TGCAGCGCCGCGTGGGGGGCTAGGGAGCAGTTCTTC
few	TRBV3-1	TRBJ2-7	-	CASSQDQVRGRNYEQYF	TGTGCCAGCAGCCAAGATCAGGTTAGGGGGAGGAACTACGAGCAGTACTTC
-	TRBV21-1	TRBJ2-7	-	CASSKVPRQRSSYEQYF	TGTGCCAGCAGCAAAGTACCTAGACAGCGAAGCTCCTACGAGCAGTACTTC
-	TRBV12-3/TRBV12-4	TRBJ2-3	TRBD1	CAGSFGTGGADTQYF	TGTGCCGGCAGTTTCGGGACAGGGGGGGCGGATACGCAGTATTTT
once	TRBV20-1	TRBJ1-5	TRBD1	CSASYGTGDYSNQPQHF	TGCAGTGCTAGTTACGGGACAGGGGACTATAGCAATCAGCCCCAGCATTTT
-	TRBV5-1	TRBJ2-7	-	CASSSDNSYEQYF	TGCGCCAGCAGCTCTGACAACTCCTACGAGCAGTACTTC
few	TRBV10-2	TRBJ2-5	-	CASSPEGGFGETQYF	TGCGCCAGCAGCCCCGAGGGGGGGTTTGGGGAGACCCAGTACTTC
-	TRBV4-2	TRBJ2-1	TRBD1	CASSVTGGAYNEQFF	TGTGCCAGCAGCGTTACAGGGGGCGCCTACAATGAGCAGTTCTTC